The present T cell receptor beta chain was sequenced within a study of monozygotic twins with inflammatory bowel disease. The CDR3 has 15 residues. Germline-derived CDR1 and CDR2 are SGHRS and YFSETQ. Amplification used two nested PCRs: roughly 15 cycles, then 9 cycles, on TCRalpha/TCRbeta cDNA. TCRdb reworked the 5' RACE reads into one entry per CDR3 protein, no DNA. The sample has 150,000 to 200,000 distinct CDR3 sequences; the top ten hold 6.5% to 9%. Study-level results: IBD-affected twins scored below their healthy co-twins in TCRbeta diversity (inverse Simpson). Part of the variability in patient repertoires may have come from differing immunosuppressive treatments. A lone strong IBD-associated signal or clonotype found no support.

About this clonotype itself: What it recognizes is unknown.

The sample taken for sequencing was blood. The TCR comes from a human donor with ulcerative colitis or Crohn's disease, or a healthy co-twin of an affected twin (not recorded which). The chain is built from TRBV5-1 and TRBJ2-6; without DNA, the TCRdb call of TRBD1 cannot be checked. The CDR3 region is CASSPLDSGANVLTF. Based on the CDR3 plus reference TRBV5-1 and TRBJ2-6, the full variable domain is KAGVTQTPRYLIKTRGQQVTLSCSPISGHRSVSWYQQTPGQGLQFLFEYFSETQRNKGNFPGRFSGRQFSNSRSEMNVSTLELGDSALYLCASSPLDSGANVLTFGAGSRLTVL.